The next 16 T cell receptor beta chains were all read from a single sample in a study of human T cells and chemical hapten exposure. Time point in this sample: patch test 3, about 24 weeks after DPC sensitization. Regarding treatment: therapeutic diphenylcyclopropenone sensitization with weekly scalp DPC. One entry per CDR3 protein results from TCRdb running MiXCR on the RACE reads. Of fewer than 200,000 distinct CDR3 sequences listed, roughly 26% are singletons. Here the sequenced sample was whole blood, taken in connection with sensitization to the hapten diphenylcyclopropenone (DPC). The source is a woman aged 18 to 35 with alopecia areata. Some clones in this sample may be carry-over from other donors' samples.

This clonotype was seen at least ten times. The gene calls are TRBV20-1 and TRBJ2-5; 7 positions agree with TRBD1. CDR3 length: 13 residues. V lost 6 bases to trimming and J lost 0 bases; unmatched junction nucleotides: 4. Germline CDR1 and CDR2: DFQATT and SNEGSKA (reference sequence). In DNA form, the CDR3 reads TGCAGTGCAGATGGACAGGACCAAGAGACCCAGTACTTC. It specifies CSADGQDQETQYF.

This clonotype has more than one count but fewer than ten. The chain joins TRBV7-2 to TRBJ2-3; D not certain. The CDR3 extends over 12 amino acids. Germline-derived CDR1 and CDR2 are SGHTA and FQGNSA. Between the trimmed V and J ends, which lost 5 bases and 6 bases, there was a span of 9 bases. The chain's CDR3 is CASSPRVDTQYF. The CDR3 DNA follows: TGTGCCAGCAGCCCACGGGTGGATACGCAGTATTTT.

This clonotype was observed a handful of times. This chain connects TRBV20-1 to TRBJ1-1; D not resolved. This CDR3 spans 10 amino acids. Per the germline V gene, CDR1 is DFQATT and CDR2 is SNEGSKA (reference sequence). In DNA, the CDR3 is TGCACCTTCGGGAGTCGCGAAGCTTTCTTT. It specifies CTFGSREAFF.

The V call is TRBV29-1, the J call TRBJ2-5, with TRBD2 matching over 9 bases. Germline-derived CDR1 and CDR2 are SQVTM and ANQGSEA. The CDR3 length is 16 residues. Trimming at V came to 5 bases and at J to 1 base, leaving 11 bases not matched to a gene. CDR3 residues: CSVFPLAGGIQETQYF. CDR3 sequence (DNA): TGCAGCGTTTTTCCTCTGGCGGGGGGGATCCAAGAGACCCAGTACTTC. Looking up the rest from reference TRBV29-1 and TRBJ2-5 gives the full variable domain: SAVISQKPSRDICQRGTSLTIQCQVDSQVTMMFWYRQQPGQSLTLIATANQGSEATYESGFVIDKFPISRPNLTFSTLTVSNMSPEDSSIYLCSVFPLAGGIQETQYFGPGTRLLVL.

This clonotype was recorded a few times. The J gene is TRBJ2-3, the V gene TRBV29-1; 10 nucleotides match TRBD2. The J segment lost 5 bases and the V segment lost 6 bases, leaving 5 bases of the junction unmatched. Germline V lookup: CDR1 SQVTM, CDR2 ANQGSEA. The length of the CDR3 is 13 residues. The CDR3 DNA sequence: TGCAGCGTGAGCGGGGGGGCTGGAGATACGCAGTATTTT. Protein sequence: CSVSGGAGDTQYF.

The V and J genes are TRBV6-1 and TRBJ2-6; TRBD1 matches 7 bases. From germline, CDR1 is MNHNS and CDR2 SASEGT. This CDR3 has 16 amino acids. The junction had 8 bases not matched to a gene; V was cut back by 6 bases and J by 3 bases. The CDR3: CASRLQGTRGANVLTF. In nucleotides, the CDR3 is TGTGCCAGCAGACTACAGGGGACACGTGGGGCCAACGTCCTGACTTTC.

The chain combines TRBV20-1 with TRBJ2-7; D might be TRBD2 (7 bases). In germline, CDR1 is DFQATT, CDR2 SNEGSKA (reference sequence). This CDR3 is built from 17 residues. The V end was cut by 3 bases, the J end by 1 base, with 22 bases between. CDR3 protein: CSASRTARGGRSYEQYF. CDR3 DNA sequence: TGCAGTGCTAGCAGGACTGCGAGGGGGGGAAGGTCCTACGAGCAGTACTTC.

This clonotype was counted between two and nine times. J is TRBJ2-1 and V is TRBV2; either TRBD1 or TRBD2 may supply D (6 bases each). This CDR3 contains 13 residues. V was trimmed by 8 bases and J by 8 bases, leaving 16 bases between them. Germline V CDR1 and CDR2: SNHLY, FYNNEI. Here the CDR3 reads CASYWKGGYEQFF. The DNA of the CDR3 is TGTGCCAGCTATTGGAAGGGGGGCTATGAGCAGTTCTTC.

This clonotype was picked up many times. The chain carries TRBV29-1 and TRBJ2-6, with 14 nucleotides matching TRBD2. The CDR3 has 17 amino acids. Germline assignment: CDR1 SQVTM and CDR2 ANQGSEA. The V and J ends lost 6 bases and 4 bases, in that order; junction bases with no gene match: 8. The CDR3, as DNA: TGCAGCGTCCGACTAGCGGGAGGGTATTCCGGGGCCAACGTCCTGACTTTC. Translated, it gives CSVRLAGGYSGANVLTF.

The chain links TRBV9 to TRBJ1-2, with D maybe TRBD1 (5 bases). V lost 2 bases and J lost 8, with 16 bases in between. CDR1 and CDR2 (germline): SGDLS, YYNGEE. The CDR3 totals 14 residues. The CDR3 nucleotides read TGTGCCAGCAGCGTGGAAGGGACCATTCGGGGCTACACCTTC. Residues: CASSVEGTIRGYTF. Drawing the rest from reference TRBV9 and TRBJ1-2, the complete variable domain is DSGVTQTPKHLITATGQRVTLRCSPRSGDLSVYWYQQSLDQGLQFLIQYYNGEERAKGNILERFSAQQFPDLHSELNLSSLELGDSALYFCASSVEGTIRGYTFGSGTRLTVV.

The V gene is TRBV7-9, the J gene TRBJ1-1; D not certain. The germline gives CDR1 SEHNR, CDR2 FQNEAQ (reference sequence). V was pared by 5 bases and J by 5 bases, with 12 bases between. The CDR3 spans 13 residues. CDR3 sequence (DNA): TGTGCCAGCAGCCCTGGATCGGGGACTGAAGCTTTCTTT. Protein sequence: CASSPGSGTEAFF.

This clonotype was seen only a few times. J is TRBJ2-1 and V is TRBV29-1; D gene uncertain. CDR3 size: 13 residues. Trimming pared 6 bases from V and 3 bases from J, leaving 12 bases between. The germline gives CDR1 SQVTM, CDR2 ANQGSEA. As DNA, the CDR3 is TGCAGCGTATCGTTTAGGGTCTACAATGAGCAGTTCTTC. Protein sequence: CSVSFRVYNEQFF.

The chain recombines TRBV7-9 with TRBJ1-5; TRBD1 aligns across 7 bases. The CDR3 consists of 12 residues. Trimming cost V 4 bases and J 8 bases; bases outside gene matches: 2. Germline V lookup: CDR1 SEHNR, CDR2 FQNEAQ (reference sequence). The CDR3: CASSSTGEPQHF. The DNA of the CDR3 is TGTGCCAGCAGCTCCACAGGGGAGCCCCAGCATTTT.

The chain combines TRBV4-3 with TRBJ1-1, with D unclear. Trimming took off 0 bases at V and 2 bases at J, with 7 bases between the two ends. CDR3 size: 14 residues. CDR1 is LGHNA, CDR2 YSLEER, per germline. The CDR3 region is CASSQEGFNTEAFF. DNA of the CDR3: TGCGCCAGCAGCCAAGAAGGGTTTAACACTGAAGCTTTCTTT.

As for this clonotype: The junction differs from germline at one of its ends, possibly a read error. The chain combines TRBV4-1 with TRBJ2-3, with D possibly matching TRBD2 (5 bases). Germline V gene sequence: CDR1 MGHRA, CDR2 YSYEKL. The CDR3 sequence is 13 residues long. In DNA, the CDR3 is TGCGCCAGCAGCCAAGAAACCGGGCGGAGGAGTAATTTT. Its translation is CASSQETGRRSNF.

This CDR3 reads CASSPGRGGSYEQYF. CDR3 sequence (DNA): TGTGCCAGCAGCCCCGGTAGGGGAGGATCCTACGAGCAGTACTTC. V is TRBV5-4 and J is TRBJ2-7, with a possible D match to TRBD2 (6 bases). Germline V gives CDR1 SGHNT, CDR2 YYREEE (reference sequence). This CDR3 has 15 residues. V lost 4 bases and J 1 base, leaving 15 bases between the germline ends.